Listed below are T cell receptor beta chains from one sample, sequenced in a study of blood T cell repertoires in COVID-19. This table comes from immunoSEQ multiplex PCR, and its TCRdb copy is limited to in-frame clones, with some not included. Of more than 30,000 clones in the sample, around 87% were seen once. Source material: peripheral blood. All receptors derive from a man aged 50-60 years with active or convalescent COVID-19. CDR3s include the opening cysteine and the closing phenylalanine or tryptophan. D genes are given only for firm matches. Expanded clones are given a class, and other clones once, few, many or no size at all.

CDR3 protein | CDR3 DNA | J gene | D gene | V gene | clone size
CASSLRGNQPQHF | TGCGCCAGCAGCTTACGGGGGAATCAGCCCCAGCATTTT | TRBJ1-5 | NA | TRBV5-1 | NA
CASSPTTSGSHNEQFF | TGTGCCAGCTCACCCACGACTAGCGGGAGCCACAATGAGCAGTTCTTC | TRBJ2-1 | TRBD2 | TRBV18 | NA
CASSGTGRPTNKQFF | TGTGCCAGCAGCGGTACCGGGAGACCTACGAACAAGCAGTTCTTC | TRBJ2-1 | NA | TRBV9 | NA
CASNLREGSHEQYF | TGTGCCAGCAACTTACGGGAGGGCAGCCACGAGCAGTACTTC | TRBJ2-7 | TRBD2 | TRBV6-5 | NA
CASSLARFLAGGQSYNEQFF | TGTGCCAGCAGCTTAGCGCGTTTTTTAGCGGGAGGGCAGTCCTACAATGAGCAGTTCTTC | TRBJ2-1 | TRBD2 | TRBV7-8 | NA
CASSFPRDRVNTEAFF | TGTGCCAGCAGCTTCCCACGGGACAGGGTGAACACTGAAGCTTTCTTT | TRBJ1-1 | TRBD1 | TRBV11-2 | NA
CASSQQGAREAFF | TGTGCCAGCAGCCAACAGGGGGCAAGGGAAGCTTTCTTT | TRBJ1-1 | TRBD1 | TRBV7-3 | NA
CAGAGGQATEAFF | TGTGCCGGGGCGGGGGGGCAAGCCACTGAAGCTTTCTTT | TRBJ1-1 | NA | TRBV28 | NA
CASLGQGRFNYGYTF | TGTGCCAGCTTAGGACAGGGTAGATTTAACTATGGCTACACCTTC | TRBJ1-2 | TRBD1 | TRBV19 | NA
CASSLAAAAAGYTF | TGTGCCAGCAGCTTAGCTGCCGCGGCGGCTGGCTACACCTTC | TRBJ1-2 | NA | TRBV7-9 | NA
CASSLGSSGYQETQYF | TGCGCCAGCAGCTTGGGGTCTAGCGGGTACCAAGAGACCCAGTACTTC | TRBJ2-5 | TRBD2 | TRBV5-1 | NA
CASSPTIGNTIYF | TGTGCCAGCAGCCCGACAATAGGAAACACCATATATTTT | TRBJ1-3 | NA | TRBV9 | NA
CASSPNLPGQGDYGYTF | TGTGCCAGCTCACCAAATCTCCCAGGACAGGGGGACTATGGCTACACCTTC | TRBJ1-2 | TRBD1 | TRBV18 | NA
CASSQGTSGSYNEQFF | TGCGCCAGCAGCCAAGGGACTAGCGGGAGCTACAATGAGCAGTTCTTC | TRBJ2-1 | TRBD2 | TRBV4-1 | once
CASRTGDDTIYF | TGTGCCAGCAGGACAGGGGATGACACCATATATTTT | TRBJ1-3 | TRBD1 | TRBV6-4 | once
CASSLYRGGETQYF | TGCGCCAGCAGCCTCTACAGGGGCGGAGAGACCCAGTACTTC | TRBJ2-5 | TRBD1 | TRBV5-1 | NA
CASSPRAMNTEAFF | TGTGCCAGCAGCCCCAGGGCCATGAACACTGAAGCTTTCTTT | TRBJ1-1 | NA | TRBV5-5 | NA
CASSQDTRGSSTDTQYF | TGTGCCAGCAGCCAAGATACACGCGGGTCCAGCACAGATACGCAGTATTTT | TRBJ2-3 | NA | TRBV3-1/TRBV3-2 | NA
CAWSPPLGLENEKLFF | TGTGCCTGGAGTCCCCCTTTGGGGCTAGAGAATGAAAAACTGTTTTTT | TRBJ1-4 | NA | TRBV30 | few
CASTRQGNPMANYGYTF | TGCGCCAGCACACGACAGGGGAACCCTATGGCTAACTATGGCTACACCTTC | TRBJ1-2 | TRBD1 | TRBV23-1 | NA
CASSISLGVTYEQYF | TGTGCCAGTAGTATCTCCCTAGGGGTCACCTACGAGCAGTACTTC | TRBJ2-7 | NA | TRBV19 | NA
CATSSSPLAGRGNYGYTF | TGTGCCACCAGCAGTTCCCCCCTGGCAGGGAGGGGTAACTATGGCTACACCTTC | TRBJ1-2 | NA | TRBV15 | NA
CASSLSWGAGNTIYF | TGTGCCAGCAGTTTATCGTGGGGGGCTGGAAACACCATATATTTT | TRBJ1-3 | NA | TRBV27 | NA
CASSSYTSGGTDTQYF | TGTGCCAGCAGCTCTTACACCTCGGGGGGCACAGATACGCAGTATTTT | TRBJ2-3 | NA | TRBV7-9 | once
CASSQWGRVSTDTQYF | TGTGCCAGCAGCCAGTGGGGGAGGGTTAGCACAGATACGCAGTATTTT | TRBJ2-3 | TRBD2 | TRBV2 | NA
CASSIRLAGVDNEQFF | TGTGCCAGTAGTATCCGACTAGCGGGAGTCGACAATGAGCAGTTCTTC | TRBJ2-1 | TRBD2 | TRBV19 | NA
CAWSATGNTEAFF | TGTGCCTGGAGTGCGACAGGGAACACTGAAGCTTTCTTT | TRBJ1-1 | NA | TRBV30 | NA